The clone carrying this T cell receptor beta chain was counted only a few times. The antigen remains unidentified. These data come from a study of T-cell memory formation after mild COVID-19. With 6 bases clipped from V and 1 base from J, the junction kept 7 bases outside the gene matches. Germline values: CDR1 SGHTA, CDR2 FQGNSA. The CDR3 contains 16 residues. Via MiXCR, TCRdb re-called the 5' RACE reads, giving one row per CDR3 protein. The table lists around 470,000 distinct CDR3 sequences, around 20% of them singletons, with more than 8% in the top ten. Whole-study findings and limits: Clones that got smaller from day 15 to 85 had even CD4/CD8, while clones growing later tipped toward CD4+. Pre-infection memory showed some responding clones, and this suggested that cross-reactive memory joined.

V gene TRBV7-2 combines with J gene TRBJ2-4, with 9 bases aligning to TRBD2. The receptor was isolated from an adult woman who had mild COVID-19 (a few samples of this study predate the infection). Cell type and time point are not known. Sequencing input: PBMCs or a T cell subset sorted from them (not recorded which). Written as DNA, the CDR3 is TGTGCCAGCAGTTTGGCGGGGGGGAGTGCCAAAAACATTCAGTACTTC. Translation: CASSLAGGSAKNIQYF.